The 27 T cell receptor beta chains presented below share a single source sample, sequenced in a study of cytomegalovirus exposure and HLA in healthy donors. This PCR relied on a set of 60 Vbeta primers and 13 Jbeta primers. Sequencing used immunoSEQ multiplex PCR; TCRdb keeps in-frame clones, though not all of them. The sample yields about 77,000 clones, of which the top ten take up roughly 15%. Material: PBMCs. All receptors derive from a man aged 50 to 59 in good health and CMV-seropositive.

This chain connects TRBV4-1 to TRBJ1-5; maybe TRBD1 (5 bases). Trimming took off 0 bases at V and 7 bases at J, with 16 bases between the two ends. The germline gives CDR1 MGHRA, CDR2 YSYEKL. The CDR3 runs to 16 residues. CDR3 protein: CASSQEEGQGGQPQHF. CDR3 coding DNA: TGCGCCAGCAGCCAAGAAGAAGGGCAGGGAGGCCAGCCCCAGCATTTT.

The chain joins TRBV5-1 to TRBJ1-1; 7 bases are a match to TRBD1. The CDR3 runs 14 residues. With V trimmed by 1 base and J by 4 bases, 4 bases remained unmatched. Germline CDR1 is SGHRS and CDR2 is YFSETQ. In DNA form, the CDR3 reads TGCGCCAGCAGCTTGAATTCAGGGGGCACTGAAGCTTTCTTT. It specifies CASSLNSGGTEAFF. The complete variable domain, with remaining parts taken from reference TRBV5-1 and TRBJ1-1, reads KAGVTQTPRYLIKTRGQQVTLSCSPISGHRSVSWYQQTPGQGLQFLFEYFSETQRNKGNFPGRFSGRQFSNSRSEMNVSTLELGDSALYLCASSLNSGGTEAFFGQGTRLTVV.

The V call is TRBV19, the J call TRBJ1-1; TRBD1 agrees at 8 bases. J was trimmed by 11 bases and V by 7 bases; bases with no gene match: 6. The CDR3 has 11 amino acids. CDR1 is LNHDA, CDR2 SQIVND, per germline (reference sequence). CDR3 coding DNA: TGTGCCAGTACCGGACAGGGAACGGCTTTCTTT. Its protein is CASTGQGTAFF.

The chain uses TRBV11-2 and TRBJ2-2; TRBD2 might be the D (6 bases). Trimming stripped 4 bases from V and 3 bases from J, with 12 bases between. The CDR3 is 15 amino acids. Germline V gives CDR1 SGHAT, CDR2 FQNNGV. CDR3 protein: CASSSRLDHTGELFF. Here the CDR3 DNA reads TGTGCCAGCAGCTCAAGACTAGACCACACCGGGGAGCTGTTTTTT.

CDR3 bases: TGCGCCAGCAGCCCCACACAACAGGGAAACACCATATATTTT. This gives the protein CASSPTQQGNTIYF. J is TRBJ1-3 and V is TRBV5-1; no clear D. V was pared by 4 bases and J by 4 bases, with 12 bases between. The CDR3 spans 14 residues. CDR1 and CDR2 from the germline V gene are SGHRS and YFSETQ.

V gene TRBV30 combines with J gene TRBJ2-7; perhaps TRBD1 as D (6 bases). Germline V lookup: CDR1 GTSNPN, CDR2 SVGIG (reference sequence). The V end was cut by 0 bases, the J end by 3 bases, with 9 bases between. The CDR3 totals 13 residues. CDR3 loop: CAWSVQGNYEQYV. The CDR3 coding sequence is TGTGCCTGGAGTGTACAGGGAAACTACGAGCAGTACGTC.

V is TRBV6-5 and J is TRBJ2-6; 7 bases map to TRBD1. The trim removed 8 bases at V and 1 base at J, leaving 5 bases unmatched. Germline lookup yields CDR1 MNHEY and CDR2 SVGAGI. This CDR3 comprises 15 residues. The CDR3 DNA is TGTGCCAGCCAGACAGGGAAATCTGGGGCCAACGTCCTGACTTTC. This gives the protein CASQTGKSGANVLTF.

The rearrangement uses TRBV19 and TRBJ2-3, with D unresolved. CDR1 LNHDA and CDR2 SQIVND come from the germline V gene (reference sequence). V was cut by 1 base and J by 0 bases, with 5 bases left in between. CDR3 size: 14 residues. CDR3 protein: CASSIGPSTDTQYF. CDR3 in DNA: TGTGCCAGTAGTATAGGGCCTAGCACAGATACGCAGTATTTT.

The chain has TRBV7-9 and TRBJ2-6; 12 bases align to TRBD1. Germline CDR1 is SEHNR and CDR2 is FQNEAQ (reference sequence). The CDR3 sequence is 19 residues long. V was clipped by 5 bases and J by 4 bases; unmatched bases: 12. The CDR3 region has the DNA TGTGCCAGCAGCCTGGGGACAGGGGGCGCCCCACGGGGGGCCAACGTCCTGACTTTC. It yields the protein CASSLGTGGAPRGANVLTF. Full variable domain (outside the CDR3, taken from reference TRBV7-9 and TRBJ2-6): DTGVSQNPRHKITKRGQNVTFRCDPISEHNRLYWYRQTLGQGPEFLTYFQNEAQLEKSRLLSDRFSAERPKGSFSTLEIQRTEQGDSAMYLCASSLGTGGAPRGANVLTFGAGSRLTVL.

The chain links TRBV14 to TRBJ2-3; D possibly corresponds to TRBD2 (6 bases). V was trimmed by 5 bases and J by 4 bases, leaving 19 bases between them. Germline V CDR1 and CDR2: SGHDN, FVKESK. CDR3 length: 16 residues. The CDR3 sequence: CASSMQRVTGADTQYF. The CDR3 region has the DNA TGTGCCAGCAGCATGCAGCGGGTAACGGGGGCAGATACGCAGTATTTT.

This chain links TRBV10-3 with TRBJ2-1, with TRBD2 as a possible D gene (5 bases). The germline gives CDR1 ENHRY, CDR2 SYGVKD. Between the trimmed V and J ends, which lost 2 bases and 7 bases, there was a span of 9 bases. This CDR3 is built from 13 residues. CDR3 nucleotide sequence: TGTGCCATCAGTGAGGCCCGCGGGAATGAGCAGTTCTTC. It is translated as CAISEARGNEQFF.

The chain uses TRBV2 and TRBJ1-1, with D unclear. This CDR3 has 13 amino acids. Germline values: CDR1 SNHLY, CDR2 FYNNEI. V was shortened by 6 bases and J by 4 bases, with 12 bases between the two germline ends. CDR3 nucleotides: TGTGCCAGCAGCACCAAACTCCTCACTGAAGCTTTCTTT. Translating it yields CASSTKLLTEAFF.

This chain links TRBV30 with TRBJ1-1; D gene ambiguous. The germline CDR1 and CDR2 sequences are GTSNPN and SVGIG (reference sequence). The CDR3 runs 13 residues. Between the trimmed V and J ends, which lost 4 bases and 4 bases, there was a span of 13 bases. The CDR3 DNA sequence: TGTGCCTGGAAGACAAACTTAGTCACTGAAGCTTTCTTT. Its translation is CAWKTNLVTEAFF. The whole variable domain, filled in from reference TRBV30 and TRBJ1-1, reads SQTIHQWPATLVQPVGSPLSLECTVEGTSNPNLYWYRQAAGRGLQLLFYSVGIGQISSEVPQNLSASRPQDRQFILSSKKLLLSDSGFYLCAWKTNLVTEAFFGQGTRLTVV.

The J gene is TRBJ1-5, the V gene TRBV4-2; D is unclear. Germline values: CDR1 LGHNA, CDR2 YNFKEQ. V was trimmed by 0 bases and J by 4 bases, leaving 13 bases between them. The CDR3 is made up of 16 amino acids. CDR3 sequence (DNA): TGTGCCAGCAGCCAAGATTACGGCAGCGGAAATCAGCCCCAGCATTTT. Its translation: CASSQDYGSGNQPQHF.

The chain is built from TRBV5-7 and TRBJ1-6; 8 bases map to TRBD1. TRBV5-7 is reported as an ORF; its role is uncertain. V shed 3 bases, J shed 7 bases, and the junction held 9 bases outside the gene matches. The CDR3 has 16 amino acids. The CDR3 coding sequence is TGTGCCAGCAGCTCGTCACTGGGACAGGAGAATTCACCCCTCCACTTT. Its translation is CASSSSLGQENSPLHF.

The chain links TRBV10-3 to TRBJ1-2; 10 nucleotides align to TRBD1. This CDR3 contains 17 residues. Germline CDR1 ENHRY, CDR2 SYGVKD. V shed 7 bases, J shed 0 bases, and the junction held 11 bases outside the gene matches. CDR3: CAITRGTGVSANYGYTF. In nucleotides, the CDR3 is TGTGCCATCACGAGGGGGACAGGGGTCTCTGCTAACTATGGCTACACCTTC.

The CDR3 here is CASSLAGQVSKQFF. The CDR3 DNA sequence: TGTGCCAGCAGCTTAGCGGGACAGGTTTCAAAGCAGTTCTTC. The chain combines TRBV7-2 with TRBJ2-1, with 8 bases aligning to TRBD1. Germline CDR1 and CDR2: SGHTA and FQGNSA. The CDR3 is made up of 14 amino acids. Germline trimming cut 0 bases from V and 11 bases from J; bases unmatched to any gene: 6. Full variable domain (remainder filled in from reference TRBV7-2 and TRBJ2-1): GAGVSQSPSNKVTEKGKDVELRCDPISGHTALYWYRQSLGQGLEFLIYFQGNSAPDKSGLPSDRFSAERTGGSVSTLTIQRTQQEDSAVYLCASSLAGQVSKQFFGPGTRLTVL.

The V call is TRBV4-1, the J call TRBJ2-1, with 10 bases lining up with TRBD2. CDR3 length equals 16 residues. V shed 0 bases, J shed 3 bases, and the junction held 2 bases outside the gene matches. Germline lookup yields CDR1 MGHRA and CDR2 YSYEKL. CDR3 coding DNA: TGCGCCAGCAGCCAAGAGGGGACTAGCGACTACAATGAGCAGTTCTTC. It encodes CASSQEGTSDYNEQFF.

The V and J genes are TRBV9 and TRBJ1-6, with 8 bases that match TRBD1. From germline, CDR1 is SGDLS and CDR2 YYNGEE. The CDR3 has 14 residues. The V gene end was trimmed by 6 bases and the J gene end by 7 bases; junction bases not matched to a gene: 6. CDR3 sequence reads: CASNSGGENSPLHF. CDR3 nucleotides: TGTGCCAGCAATTCAGGGGGCGAGAATTCACCCCTCCACTTT.

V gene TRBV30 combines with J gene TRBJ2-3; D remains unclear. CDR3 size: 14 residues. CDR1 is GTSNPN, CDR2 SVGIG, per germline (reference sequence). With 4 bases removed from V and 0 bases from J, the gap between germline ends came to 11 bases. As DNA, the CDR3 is TGTGCCTGGACGCGACTCCTAAGCACAGATACGCAGTATTTT. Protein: CAWTRLLSTDTQYF.

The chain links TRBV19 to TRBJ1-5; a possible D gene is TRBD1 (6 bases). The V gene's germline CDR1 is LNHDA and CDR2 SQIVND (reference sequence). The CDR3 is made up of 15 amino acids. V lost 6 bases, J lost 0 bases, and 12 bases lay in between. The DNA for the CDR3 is TGTGCCAGTAGCTCGGACAGAAATAGCAATCAGCCCCAGCATTTT. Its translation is CASSSDRNSNQPQHF. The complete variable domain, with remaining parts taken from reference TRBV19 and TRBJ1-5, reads DGGITQSPKYLFRKEGQNVTLSCEQNLNHDAMYWYRQDPGQGLRLIYYSQIVNDFQKGDIAEGYSVSREKKESFPLTVTSAQKNPTAFYLCASSSDRNSNQPQHFGDGTRLSIL.

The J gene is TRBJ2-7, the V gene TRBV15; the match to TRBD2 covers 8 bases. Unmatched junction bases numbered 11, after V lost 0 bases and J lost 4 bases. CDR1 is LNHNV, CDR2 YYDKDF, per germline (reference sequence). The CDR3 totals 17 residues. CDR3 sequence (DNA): TGTGCCACCAGCAGAGATCCTTCGCTTGCGGGGGGTTACGAGCAGTACTTC. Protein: CATSRDPSLAGGYEQYF. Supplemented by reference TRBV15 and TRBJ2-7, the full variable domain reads DAMVIQNPRYQVTQFGKPVTLSCSQTLNHNVMYWYQQKSSQAPKLLFHYYDKDFNNEADTPDNFQSRRPNTSFCFLDIRSPGLGDTAMYLCATSRDPSLAGGYEQYFGPGTRLTVT.

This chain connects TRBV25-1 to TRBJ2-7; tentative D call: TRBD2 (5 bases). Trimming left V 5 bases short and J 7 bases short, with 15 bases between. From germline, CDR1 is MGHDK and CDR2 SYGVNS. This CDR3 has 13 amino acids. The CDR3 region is CASSLGRDGEQYF. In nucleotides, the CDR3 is TGTGCCAGCAGTCTCGGACGGGATGGGGAGCAGTACTTC.

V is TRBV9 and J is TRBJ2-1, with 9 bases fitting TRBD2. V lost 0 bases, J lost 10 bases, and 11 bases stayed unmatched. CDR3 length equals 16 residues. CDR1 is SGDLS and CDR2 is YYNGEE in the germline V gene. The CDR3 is CASSVAGVAGAGEQFF. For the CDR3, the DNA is TGTGCCAGCAGCGTAGCGGGCGTAGCGGGAGCGGGCGAGCAGTTCTTC.

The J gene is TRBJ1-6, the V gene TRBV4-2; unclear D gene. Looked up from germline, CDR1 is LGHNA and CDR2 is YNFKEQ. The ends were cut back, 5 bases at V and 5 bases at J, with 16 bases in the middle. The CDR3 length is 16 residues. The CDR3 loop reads CASSTPGRLDNSPLHF. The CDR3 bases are TGTGCCAGCAGCACTCCCGGCAGGTTGGATAATTCACCCCTCCACTTT.

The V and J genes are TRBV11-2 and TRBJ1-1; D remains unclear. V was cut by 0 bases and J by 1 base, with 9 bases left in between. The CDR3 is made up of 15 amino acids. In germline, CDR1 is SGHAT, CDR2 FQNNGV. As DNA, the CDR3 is TGTGCCAGCAGCTTAGACCTCCCCCGGAACACTGAAGCTTTCTTT. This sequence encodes CASSLDLPRNTEAFF.

This CDR3 reads CASSPTVSGGYTF. Written as DNA, the CDR3 is TGTGCCAGCAGCCCGACAGTATCTGGTGGCTACACCTTC. This rearrangement joins TRBV7-9 to TRBJ1-2; D is perhaps TRBD1 (5 bases). CDR1 SEHNR and CDR2 FQNEAQ come from the germline V gene (reference sequence). V lost 5 bases to trimming and J lost 7 bases, with 14 bases between them. The length of the CDR3 is 13 residues.